Following are 8 T cell receptor beta chains from one sample sequenced in a study of OX40 agonist ivuxolimab in advanced cancers. The method was immunoSEQ multiplex PCR; TCRdb's version includes in-frame clones alone and lacks a portion of them. This table holds roughly 76,000 clones, 80% to 90% found once. Sequencing was performed on CD4+ or CD8+ T cells sorted from blood, taken in a trial of the OX40 agonist ivuxolimab. These receptors came from an adult with an advanced solid tumor such as melanoma, head and neck, liver or kidney cancer.

This chain uses TRBV12-5 with TRBJ2-2; D gene unclear. This CDR3 is 14 amino acids long. Trimming stripped 3 bases from V and 1 base from J, with 6 bases between. Germline CDR1 LGHNT, CDR2 FRNRAP. The CDR3 DNA follows: TGTGCTAGTGGTTTAGCCAAGAACACCGGGGAGCTGTTTTTT. This encodes CASGLAKNTGELFF.

The chain recombines TRBV25-1 with TRBJ2-5, with 9 bases that match TRBD2. The CDR3 spans 17 residues. Germline CDR1 MGHDK, CDR2 SYGVNS. V lost 4 bases to trimming and J lost 5 bases; unmatched junction nucleotides: 14. DNA for the CDR3: TGTGCCAGCAGTGCCGGTCGGGGCGGGAGGGTACGGGAGACCCAGTACTTC. It is translated as CASSAGRGGRVRETQYF.

The J gene is TRBJ2-6, the V gene TRBV19, with 12 bases that match TRBD1. The CDR3 is 18 residues long. The germline CDR1 and CDR2 sequences are LNHDA and SQIVND (reference sequence). The ends lost 6 bases at V and 3 bases at J; junction bases unmatched: 9. CDR3 protein: CASRPPGQGAHGANVLTF. CDR3 bases: TGTGCCAGTAGACCCCCGGGACAGGGGGCGCATGGGGCCAACGTCCTGACTTTC.

This clone was detected only once. V is TRBV30 and J is TRBJ2-2, with 7 bases aligning to TRBD2. Losses at the gene ends were 2 bases for V and 7 bases for J; bases not matched to a gene: 10. The CDR3 length is 15 residues. Germline lookup yields CDR1 GTSNPN and CDR2 SVGIG (reference sequence). CDR3 coding DNA: TGTGCCTGGAGTACAGGCGGGAGAGGAGTCGGGGAGCTGTTTTTT. It yields the protein CAWSTGGRGVGELFF. Based on the CDR3 plus reference TRBV30 and TRBJ2-2, the full variable domain is SQTIHQWPATLVQPVGSPLSLECTVEGTSNPNLYWYRQAAGRGLQLLFYSVGIGQISSEVPQNLSASRPQDRQFILSSKKLLLSDSGFYLCAWSTGGRGVGELFFGEGSRLTVL.

Ten or more counts support this clone. CDR3 loop: CASSLSSPSPLYEQYF. In DNA form, the CDR3 reads TGTGCCAGCAGCTTAAGTTCACCTAGTCCCCTATACGAGCAGTACTTC. The chain couples TRBV7-2 to TRBJ2-7; D uncertain. CDR3 length: 16 amino acids. The germline V gene has CDR1 SGHTA and CDR2 FQGNSA. V was shortened by 2 bases and J by 4 bases, with 18 bases between the two germline ends. Full variable domain (rest looked up from reference TRBV7-2 and TRBJ2-7): GAGVSQSPSNKVTEKGKDVELRCDPISGHTALYWYRQSLGQGLEFLIYFQGNSAPDKSGLPSDRFSAERTGGSVSTLTIQRTQQEDSAVYLCASSLSSPSPLYEQYFGPGTRLTVT.

V gene TRBV10-2 combines with J gene TRBJ2-5; D uncertain. The J call is uncertain, as TRBJ2-7 better fits the DNA end. The CDR3 has 11 amino acids. Germline CDR1 reads WSHSY; CDR2 reads SAAADI. This CDR3 is CASSGGYEQYF. CDR3 DNA sequence: TGCGCCAGCAGTGGGGGCTACGAGCAGTACTTC.

The chain joins TRBV2 to TRBJ1-3, with D unclear. The V and J ends lost 3 bases and 4 bases respectively, with 16 bases between them. The CDR3 has 16 amino acids. The germline V gene encodes CDR1 SNHLY and CDR2 FYNNEI. CDR3 bases: TGTGCCAGCAGTGAGGTAGTACTATCCTCCGGAAACACCATATATTTT. Translation gives CASSEVVLSSGNTIYF.

The chain joins TRBV10-2 to TRBJ2-7; TRBD2 agrees at 14 bases. After removal of 0 bases from V and 3 bases from J, the junction contained 1 base not matched to a gene. The CDR3 covers 16 residues. Germline CDR1 and CDR2: WSHSY and SAAADI. The CDR3 DNA is TGCGCCAGCAGTGAGTCGGGGACTAGCGGGAGCTACGAGCAGTACTTC. It encodes CASSESGTSGSYEQYF.